This paragraph covers one T cell receptor beta chain sequence. The sample comes from a study of radiation and T cells in renal cell carcinoma. Germline assignment: CDR1 PRHDT and CDR2 FYEKMQ (reference sequence). Trimming left V 5 bases short and J 6 bases short, with 22 bases between. CDR3 length: 16 amino acids. Sequencing was performed with immunoSEQ multiplex PCR; in TCRdb, only in-frame clones are kept and a portion is missing. The repertoire holds around 180,000 clones, about nine tenths seen once, with roughly 12% in the top ten. The time point is: blood 4 weeks post-SBRT, at nephrectomy. Described treatment: 15 Gy SBRT to primary tumor, nephrectomy 4 weeks later.

This sequence joins TRBV13 and TRBJ1-1; weak D call: TRBD1 (6 bases). The clonotype was recovered from a woman aged 50 to 60 with renal cell carcinoma. The input for sequencing was blood, taken from a patient whose treatment included radiotherapy and nephrectomy. CDR3 coding DNA: TGTGCCAGCAGCCCCTCCCCACGGGGGCGCCTCGCTGAAGCTTTCTTT. Its translation: CASSPSPRGRLAEAFF.